This T cell receptor (beta chain) was sequenced in a study of blood T cells in healthy people across ages. Per the germline V gene, CDR1 is DFQATT and CDR2 is SNEGSKA (reference sequence). Trimming removed 6 bases from V and 2 bases from J; junction bases left unmatched: 11. The CDR3 consists of 15 residues. Regarding the study as a whole: A conclusive naive versus antigen-experienced comparison was prevented by the unsorted PBMCs. The long-lived group displayed more naive CD4+ cells, plus higher diversity, than the aged donors did.

Primed by a sample-barcoded 5' primer and a J-beta primer mix, a second PCR proceeded for roughly 6 to 12 cycles. TCRdb recomputed calls from the 5' RACE reads with MiXCR, one row per CDR3 protein. This sample has 700,000 or so distinct CDR3 sequences; around 41% occur once, and the top ten carry 25% to 35%. Points on this clonotype: Its antigen is currently unknown.

V gene TRBV20-1 combines with J gene TRBJ2-7; the match to TRBD2 covers 9 bases. The sample consisted of blood. The TCR originated in a man aged 80 or over in good health. Here the CDR3 DNA reads TGCAGTGCAACACCTACTAGCGGGCGTACCTACGAGCAGTACTTC. Protein: CSATPTSGRTYEQYF.